These T cell receptor beta chains were read from a single sample in a study of monozygotic twins with cystic fibrosis. TCRdb's copy holds only in-frame clones and misses some; the assay was immunoSEQ multiplex PCR. Found here are under 30,000 clones, less than 95% of them singletons; the top ten hold roughly 0.54%. Sequenced material: blood. Receptors were obtained from a girl between 2 and 10 years old with cystic fibrosis. Each CDR3 is given with its conserved first and last residue. D genes are given only for firm matches. Expanded clones are given a class, and other clones once, few, many or no size at all.

TRBV4-3	.	TRBJ2-1	.	TGCGCCAGCAGCCAAGGGACGGGCGATGAGCAGTTCTTC	CASSQGTGDEQFF
TRBV18	.	TRBJ1-4	once	TGTGCCAGCTCACCGGCCGGGAAAAATGAAAAACTGTTTTTT	CASSPAGKNEKLFF
TRBV7-8	.	TRBJ2-7	.	TGTGCCAGCAGCTTAGCGAGGCCGGGGGCATACGAGCAGTACTTC	CASSLARPGAYEQYF
TRBV5-8	TRBD1	TRBJ1-2	.	TGTGCCAGCAGCTTGTGGCCCTCGGCAGGGGGCGGCTACACCTTC	CASSLWPSAGGGYTF
TRBV30	.	TRBJ2-1	once	TGTGCCTGGAGGGAACACAGGTATCGGGACAATGAGCAGTTCTTC	CAWREHRYRDNEQFF
TRBV19	.	TRBJ1-3	.	TGTGCCAGTAGTATGGGACACTCTGGAAACACCATATATTTT	CASSMGHSGNTIYF
TRBV11-1	TRBD1	TRBJ1-1	.	TGTGCCAGCAGCTTAGCGCCGGACAGGGGGCGGACTATTAGGTTT	CASSLAPDRGRTIRF
TRBV6-6	.	TRBJ1-2	.	TGTGCCAGCAGTTACAGGGCAGGGGATCGTGGCTACACCTTC	CASSYRAGDRGYTF
TRBV27	.	TRBJ1-2	.	TGTGCCAGCACCCTTTTAGGGGATCCAGGGGTTGGCTACACCTTC	CASTLLGDPGVGYTF
TRBV10-3	.	TRBJ1-6	.	TGTGCCATCAGTGAGTCACAGGCCGACCCCTCCTATAATTCACCCCTCCACTTT	CAISESQADPSYNSPLHF